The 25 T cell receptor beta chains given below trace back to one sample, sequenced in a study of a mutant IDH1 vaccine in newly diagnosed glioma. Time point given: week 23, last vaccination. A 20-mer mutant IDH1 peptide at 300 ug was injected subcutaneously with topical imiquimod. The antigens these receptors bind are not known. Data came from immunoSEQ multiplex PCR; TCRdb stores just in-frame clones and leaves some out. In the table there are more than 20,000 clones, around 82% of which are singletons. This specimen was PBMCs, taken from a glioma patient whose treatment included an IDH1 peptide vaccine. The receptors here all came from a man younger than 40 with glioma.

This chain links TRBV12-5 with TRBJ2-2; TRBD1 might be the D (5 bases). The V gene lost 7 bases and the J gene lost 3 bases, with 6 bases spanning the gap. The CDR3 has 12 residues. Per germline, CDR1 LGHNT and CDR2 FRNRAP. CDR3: CASDRYTGELFF. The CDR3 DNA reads TGTGCTAGTGACAGGTACACCGGGGAGCTGTTTTTT.

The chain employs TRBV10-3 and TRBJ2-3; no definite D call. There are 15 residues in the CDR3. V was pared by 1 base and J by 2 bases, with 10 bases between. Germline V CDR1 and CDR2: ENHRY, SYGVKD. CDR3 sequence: CAISEYAGFTDTQYF. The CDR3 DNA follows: TGTGCCATCAGTGAGTATGCAGGATTCACAGATACGCAGTATTTT.

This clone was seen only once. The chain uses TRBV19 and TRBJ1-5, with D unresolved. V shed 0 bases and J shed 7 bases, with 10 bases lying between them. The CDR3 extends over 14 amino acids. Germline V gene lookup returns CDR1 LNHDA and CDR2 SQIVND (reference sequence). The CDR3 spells CASSIDGIGQPQHF. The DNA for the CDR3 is TGTGCCAGTAGTATAGATGGGATAGGGCAGCCCCAGCATTTT.

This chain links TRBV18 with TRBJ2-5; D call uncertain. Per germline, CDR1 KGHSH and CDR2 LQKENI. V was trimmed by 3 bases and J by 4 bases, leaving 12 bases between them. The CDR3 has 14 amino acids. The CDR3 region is CASSPEQDGETQYF. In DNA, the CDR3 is TGTGCCAGCTCACCCGAGCAAGACGGAGAGACCCAGTACTTC. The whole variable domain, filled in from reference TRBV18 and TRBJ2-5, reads NAGVMQNPRHLVRRRGQEARLRCSPMKGHSHVYWYRQLPEEGLKFMVYLQKENIIDESGMPKERFSAEFPKEGPSILRIQQVVRGDSAAYFCASSPEQDGETQYFGPGTRLLVL.

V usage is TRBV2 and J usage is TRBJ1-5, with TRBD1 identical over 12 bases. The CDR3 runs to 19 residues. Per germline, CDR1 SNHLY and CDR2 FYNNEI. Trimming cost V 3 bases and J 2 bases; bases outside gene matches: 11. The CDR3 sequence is CASSDQMTGTGGGNQPQHF. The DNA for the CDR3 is TGTGCCAGCAGTGACCAAATGACCGGGACAGGGGGCGGCAATCAGCCCCAGCATTTT.

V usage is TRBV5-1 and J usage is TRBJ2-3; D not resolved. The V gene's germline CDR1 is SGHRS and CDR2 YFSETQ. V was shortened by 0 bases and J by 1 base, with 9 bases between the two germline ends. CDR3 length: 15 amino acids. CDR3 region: CASSLGQAGTDTQYF. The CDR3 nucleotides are TGCGCCAGCAGCTTGGGGCAGGCCGGCACAGATACGCAGTATTTT.

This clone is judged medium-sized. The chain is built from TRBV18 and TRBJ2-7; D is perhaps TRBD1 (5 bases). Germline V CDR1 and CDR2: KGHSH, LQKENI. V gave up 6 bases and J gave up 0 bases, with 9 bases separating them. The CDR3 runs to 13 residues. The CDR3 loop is CASSATVSYEQYF. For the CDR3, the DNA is TGTGCCAGCTCGGCGACAGTCTCCTACGAGCAGTACTTC.

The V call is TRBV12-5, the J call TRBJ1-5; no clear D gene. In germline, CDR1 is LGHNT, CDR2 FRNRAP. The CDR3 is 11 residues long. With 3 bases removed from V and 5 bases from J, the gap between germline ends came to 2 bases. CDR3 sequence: CASGLDQPQHF. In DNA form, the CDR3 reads TGTGCTAGTGGTTTAGATCAGCCCCAGCATTTT.

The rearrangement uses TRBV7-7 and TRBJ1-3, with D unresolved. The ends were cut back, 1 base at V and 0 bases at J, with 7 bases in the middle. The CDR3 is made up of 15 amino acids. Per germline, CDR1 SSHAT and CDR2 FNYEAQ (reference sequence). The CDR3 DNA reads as TGTGCCAGCAGCTTAGGTGATAGCTCTGGAAACACCATATATTTT. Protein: CASSLGDSSGNTIYF.

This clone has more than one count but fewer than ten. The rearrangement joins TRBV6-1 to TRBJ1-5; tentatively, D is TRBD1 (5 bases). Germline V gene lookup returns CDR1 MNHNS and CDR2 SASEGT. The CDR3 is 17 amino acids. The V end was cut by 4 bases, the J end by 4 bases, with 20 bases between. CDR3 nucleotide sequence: TGTGCCAGCAGTGGTGGAATCAGGGTCGAAGGGAATCAGCCCCAGCATTTT. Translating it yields CASSGGIRVEGNQPQHF.

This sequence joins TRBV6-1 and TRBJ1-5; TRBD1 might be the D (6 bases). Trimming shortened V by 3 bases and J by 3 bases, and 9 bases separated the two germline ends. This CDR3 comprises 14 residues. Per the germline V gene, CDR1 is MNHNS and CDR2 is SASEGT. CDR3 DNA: TGTGCCAGCAGTGACAGGGGACCCAATCAGCCCCAGCATTTT. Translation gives CASSDRGPNQPQHF.

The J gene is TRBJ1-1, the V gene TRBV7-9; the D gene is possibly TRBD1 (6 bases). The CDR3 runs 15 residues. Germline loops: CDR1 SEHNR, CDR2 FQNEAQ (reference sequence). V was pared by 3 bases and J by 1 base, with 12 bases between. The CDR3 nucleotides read TGTGCCAGCAGCTTTAGAGGGGGGCCGAACACTGAAGCTTTCTTT. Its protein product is CASSFRGGPNTEAFF. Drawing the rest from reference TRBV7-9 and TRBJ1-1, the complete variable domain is DTGVSQNPRHKITKRGQNVTFRCDPISEHNRLYWYRQTLGQGPEFLTYFQNEAQLEKSRLLSDRFSAERPKGSFSTLEIQRTEQGDSAMYLCASSFRGGPNTEAFFGQGTRLTVV.

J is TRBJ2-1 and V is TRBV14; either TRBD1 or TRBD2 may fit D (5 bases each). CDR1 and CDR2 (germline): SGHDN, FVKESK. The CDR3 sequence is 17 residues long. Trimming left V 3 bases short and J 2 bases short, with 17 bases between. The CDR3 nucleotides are TGTGCCAGCAGCCACATAGAACGAGGGGCTACCTACAATGAGCAGTTCTTC. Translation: CASSHIERGATYNEQFF.

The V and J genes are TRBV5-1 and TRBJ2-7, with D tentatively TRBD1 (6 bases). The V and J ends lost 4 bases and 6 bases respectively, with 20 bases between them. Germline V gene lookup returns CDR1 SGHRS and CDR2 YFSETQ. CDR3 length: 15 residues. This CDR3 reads CASSPMTGLTSEQYF. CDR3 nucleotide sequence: TGCGCCAGCAGCCCCATGACAGGCTTGACCAGCGAGCAGTACTTC.

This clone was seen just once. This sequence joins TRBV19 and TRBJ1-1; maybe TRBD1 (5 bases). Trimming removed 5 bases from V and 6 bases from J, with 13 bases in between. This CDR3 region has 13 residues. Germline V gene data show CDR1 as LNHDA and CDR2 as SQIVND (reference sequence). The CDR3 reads CASSSRGAAEAFF. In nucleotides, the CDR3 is TGTGCCAGTAGTTCGCGGGGCGCCGCTGAAGCTTTCTTT.

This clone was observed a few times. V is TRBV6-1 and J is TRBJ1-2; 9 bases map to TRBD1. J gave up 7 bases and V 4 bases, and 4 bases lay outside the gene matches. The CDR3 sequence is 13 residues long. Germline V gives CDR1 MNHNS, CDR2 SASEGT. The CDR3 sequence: CASSGDRDRGYTF. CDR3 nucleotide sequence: TGTGCCAGCAGTGGGGACAGGGATCGTGGCTACACCTTC.

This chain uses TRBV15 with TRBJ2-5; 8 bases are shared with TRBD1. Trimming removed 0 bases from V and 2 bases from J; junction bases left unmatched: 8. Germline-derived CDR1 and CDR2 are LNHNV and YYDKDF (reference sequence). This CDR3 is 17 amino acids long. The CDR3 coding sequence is TGTGCCACCAGCAGAGAGGCCTTCGGGACAGGACAAGAGACCCAGTACTTC. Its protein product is CATSREAFGTGQETQYF.

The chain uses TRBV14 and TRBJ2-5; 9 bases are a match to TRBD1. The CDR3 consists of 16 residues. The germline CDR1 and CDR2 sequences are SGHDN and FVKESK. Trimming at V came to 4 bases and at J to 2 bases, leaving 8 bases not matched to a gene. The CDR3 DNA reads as TGTGCCAGCAGCCCCGGGACAGGGATGGGGCAAGAGACCCAGTACTTC. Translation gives CASSPGTGMGQETQYF.

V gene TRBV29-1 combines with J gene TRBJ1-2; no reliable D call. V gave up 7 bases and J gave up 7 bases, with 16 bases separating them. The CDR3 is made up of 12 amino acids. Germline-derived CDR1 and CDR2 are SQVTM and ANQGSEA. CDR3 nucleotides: TGCAGCGCAGCGTCAGCTTTAACTGGCTACACCTTC. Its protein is CSAASALTGYTF.

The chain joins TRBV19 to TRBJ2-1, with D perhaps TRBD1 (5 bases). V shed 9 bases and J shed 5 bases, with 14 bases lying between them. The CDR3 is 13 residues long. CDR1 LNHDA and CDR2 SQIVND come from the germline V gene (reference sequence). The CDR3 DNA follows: TGTGCCAGCCTCCTAACAGGAAACAATGAGCAGTTCTTC. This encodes CASLLTGNNEQFF.

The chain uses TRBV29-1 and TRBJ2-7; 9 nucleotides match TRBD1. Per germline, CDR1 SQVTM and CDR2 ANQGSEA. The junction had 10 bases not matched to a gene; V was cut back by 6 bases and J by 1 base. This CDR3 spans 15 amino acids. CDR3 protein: CSVKTGTGLSYEQYF. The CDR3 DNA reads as TGCAGCGTCAAAACCGGGACAGGGCTTTCCTACGAGCAGTACTTC.

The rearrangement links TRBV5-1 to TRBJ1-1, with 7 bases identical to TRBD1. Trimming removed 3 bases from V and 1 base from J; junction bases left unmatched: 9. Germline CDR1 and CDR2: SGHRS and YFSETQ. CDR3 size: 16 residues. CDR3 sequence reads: CASSSQYRGGNTEAFF. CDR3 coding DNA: TGCGCCAGCAGCTCTCAATACAGGGGAGGGAACACTGAAGCTTTCTTT.

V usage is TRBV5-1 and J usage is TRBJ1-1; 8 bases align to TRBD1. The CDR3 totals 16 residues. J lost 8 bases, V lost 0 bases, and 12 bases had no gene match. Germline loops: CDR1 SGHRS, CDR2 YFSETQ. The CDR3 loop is CASSLGQGLTHWEAFF. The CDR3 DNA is TGCGCCAGCAGCTTGGGACAGGGGTTGACACACTGGGAAGCTTTCTTT. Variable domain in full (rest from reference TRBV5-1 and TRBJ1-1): KAGVTQTPRYLIKTRGQQVTLSCSPISGHRSVSWYQQTPGQGLQFLFEYFSETQRNKGNFPGRFSGRQFSNSRSEMNVSTLELGDSALYLCASSLGQGLTHWEAFFGQGTRLTVV.

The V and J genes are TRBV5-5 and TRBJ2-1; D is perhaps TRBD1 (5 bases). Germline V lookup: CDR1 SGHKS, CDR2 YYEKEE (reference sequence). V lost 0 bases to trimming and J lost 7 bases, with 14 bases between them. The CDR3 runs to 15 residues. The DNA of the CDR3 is TGTGCCAGCAGCTTGGGCGACAGTCGGGCGAATGAGCAGTTCTTC. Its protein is CASSLGDSRANEQFF.

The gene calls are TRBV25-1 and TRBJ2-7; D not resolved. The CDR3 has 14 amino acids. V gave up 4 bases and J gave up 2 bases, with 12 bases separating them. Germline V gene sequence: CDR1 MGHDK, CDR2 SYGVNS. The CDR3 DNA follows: TGTGCCAGCAGTGGCACAGTCGGCCCCTACGAGCAGTACTTC. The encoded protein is CASSGTVGPYEQYF.